Sequencing of this T cell receptor beta chain was carried out in a study of technical replicates of blood from a few donors. Germline V gene lookup returns CDR1 SGHNT and CDR2 YENEEA. The CDR3 has 15 residues. The V end lost 2 bases, the J end lost 1 base, and 11 bases lay between the germline ends. Data came from immunoSEQ multiplex PCR; TCRdb stores just in-frame clones and leaves some out. The repertoire has some 14,000 clones, roughly 84% of them found once; the top ten carry about an eighth. Sequences were obtained from PBMCs. The chain joins TRBV11-3 to TRBJ1-1; D is perhaps TRBD1 (6 bases). This sequence was found in a human donor in good health. The CDR3 nucleotides are TGTGCCAGCAGCTTATCGGGACAAGGGAACACTGAAGCTTTCTTT. It translates to CASSLSGQGNTEAFF.